These 27 T cell receptor beta chains came from one sample sequenced in a study of blood T cell repertoires in COVID-19. Measured with immunoSEQ multiplex PCR; TCRdb has only the in-frame clones, and not every one. In the table there are around 290,000 clones, around nine tenths of which are singletons. What was sequenced was PBMCs or T cells enriched from blood (not recorded which). Receptors were obtained from a woman aged 55-75 years in a cohort exposed to, infected with or recovered from COVID-19 (not recorded which).

V gene TRBV7-9 combines with J gene TRBJ1-2, with 7 bases fitting TRBD1. Germline V gene sequence: CDR1 SEHNR, CDR2 FQNEAQ (reference sequence). V gave up 0 bases and J gave up 7 bases; unmatched junction bases: 5. There are 14 residues in the CDR3. The DNA of the CDR3 is TGTGCCAGCAGCTTAGCGTACAGGGGAGGTGGCTACACCTTC. This encodes CASSLAYRGGGYTF.

The chain uses TRBV18 and TRBJ2-1, with D perhaps TRBD1 (6 bases). The CDR3 totals 18 residues. V dropped 4 bases and J dropped 4 bases, with 23 bases sitting between them. Germline lookup yields CDR1 KGHSH and CDR2 LQKENI. The CDR3 reads CASSLLSGIGTPYNEQFF. CDR3 bases: TGTGCCAGCTCACTCCTGTCGGGGATTGGGACACCATACAATGAGCAGTTCTTC. Together with reference TRBV18 and TRBJ2-1, the CDR3 gives the full variable domain: NAGVMQNPRHLVRRRGQEARLRCSPMKGHSHVYWYRQLPEEGLKFMVYLQKENIIDESGMPKERFSAEFPKEGPSILRIQQVVRGDSAAYFCASSLLSGIGTPYNEQFFGPGTRLTVL.

The chain links TRBV30 to TRBJ2-1, with D tentatively TRBD1 (5 bases). The CDR3 runs to 15 residues. Trimming removed 3 bases at V and 0 bases at J, with 12 bases between. CDR1 GTSNPN and CDR2 SVGIG come from the germline V gene (reference sequence). For the CDR3, the DNA is TGTGCCTGGAGCTCGACAGTCCTCTCCTACAATGAGCAGTTCTTC. Translating gives CAWSSTVLSYNEQFF. The full variable domain, its missing parts supplied by reference TRBV30 and TRBJ2-1, is SQTIHQWPATLVQPVGSPLSLECTVEGTSNPNLYWYRQAAGRGLQLLFYSVGIGQISSEVPQNLSASRPQDRQFILSSKKLLLSDSGFYLCAWSSTVLSYNEQFFGPGTRLTVL.

The chain has TRBV28 and TRBJ2-7; TRBD1 aligns across 11 bases. The germline CDR1 and CDR2 sequences are MDHEN and SYDVKM. V was pared by 5 bases and J by 6 bases, with 9 bases of the junction left unmatched. The CDR3 contains 15 residues. The CDR3 reads CASSRAGQGAPEQYF. CDR3 DNA: TGTGCCAGCAGTCGTGCAGGACAGGGGGCCCCCGAGCAGTACTTC.

CDR3 loop: CASSEMGGARGYEQYF. The CDR3 DNA follows: TGTGCCAGCAGCGAGATGGGGGGGGCCAGGGGCTACGAGCAGTACTTC. The chain links TRBV3-1 (or the pseudogene TRBV3-2) to TRBJ2-7, with D possibly being TRBD2 (7 bases). V was clipped by 5 bases and J by 3 bases, with 20 bases between them. This CDR3 contains 16 residues. Germline assignment: CDR1 LGHDT and CDR2 YNNKEL (reference sequence).

The chain employs TRBV24-1 and TRBJ2-5, with 10 bases identical to TRBD2. CDR1 and CDR2 (germline): KGHDR, SFDVKD. The CDR3 has 17 residues. V was pared by 1 base and J by 4 bases, with 8 bases of the junction left unmatched. The CDR3 bases are TGTGCCACCAGTGATTTAGGGTCTAGCGGGAGCGGAGAGACCCAGTACTTC. It yields the protein CATSDLGSSGSGETQYF.

The rearrangement links TRBV18 to TRBJ1-5; D gene ambiguous. Germline V gene lookup returns CDR1 KGHSH and CDR2 LQKENI. The CDR3 extends over 15 amino acids. The V gene lost 0 bases and the J gene lost 5 bases, with 11 bases spanning the gap. The CDR3 region is CASSPPPDEDQPQHF. CDR3 coding DNA: TGTGCCAGCTCACCACCACCAGATGAGGATCAGCCCCAGCATTTT.

This clone was detected only a few times. The rearrangement links TRBV5-1 to TRBJ1-1; D may be TRBD1 (6 bases). The germline V and J ends were trimmed by 3 bases and 3 bases, with 12 bases remaining between them. The CDR3 loop spans 14 amino acids. Germline CDR1 is SGHRS and CDR2 is YFSETQ. This CDR3 is CASSSRQGHTEAFF. The DNA of the CDR3 is TGCGCCAGCAGCTCGAGGCAGGGGCACACTGAAGCTTTCTTT.

This chain uses TRBV27 with TRBJ2-7, with 7 bases aligning to TRBD1. The CDR3 is made up of 12 amino acids. V dropped 5 bases and J dropped 9; count of bases not matched to a gene: 7. CDR1 is MNHEY and CDR2 is SMNVEV in the germline V gene (reference sequence). The CDR3 spells CASSPKGARQYF. The CDR3 DNA follows: TGTGCCAGCAGTCCCAAGGGGGCTCGGCAGTACTTC.

To note about this clone: Compared with germline, one end of the junction differs, possibly owing to a read error. The chain combines TRBV12-3 or TRBV12-4 with TRBJ2-1; TRBD1 matches at 9 bases. CDR3 length equals 13 residues. In nucleotides, the CDR3 is TGTGCCAGCAGTTTGGGACAGGGCCTTCCCAGGGTCTTC. Protein: CASSLGQGLPRVF.

This chain uses TRBV20-1 with TRBJ1-5; D remains unclear. The germline gives CDR1 DFQATT, CDR2 SNEGSKA (reference sequence). The V end was cut by 1 base, the J end by 4 bases, with 2 bases between. The CDR3 extends over 11 amino acids. The CDR3 sequence: CSARANQPQHF. In DNA, the CDR3 is TGCAGTGCTAGAGCTAATCAGCCCCAGCATTTT.

The V call is TRBV10-2, the J call TRBJ2-7, with 11 bases lining up with TRBD2. Germline V gene lookup returns CDR1 WSHSY and CDR2 SAAADI. The trim removed 6 bases at V and 5 bases at J, leaving 6 bases unmatched. This CDR3 is 14 amino acids long. CDR3 region: CASRTLAGAHEQYF. As DNA, the CDR3 is TGCGCCAGCAGGACACTAGCGGGAGCCCACGAGCAGTACTTC.

The genes are TRBV6-5 and TRBJ2-7, with 16 bases aligning to TRBD2. Germline CDR1 and CDR2: MNHEY and SVGAGI. Trimming cost V 2 bases and J 2 bases; bases outside gene matches: 0. CDR3 size: 16 residues. The chain's CDR3 is CASSYGTSGRAYEQYF. CDR3 nucleotides: TGTGCCAGCAGTTACGGGACTAGCGGGAGGGCCTACGAGCAGTACTTC.

The chain recombines TRBV27 with TRBJ2-3, with a tentative D call TRBD2 (6 bases). CDR1 and CDR2 (germline): MNHEY, SMNVEV (reference sequence). The CDR3 contains 18 residues. Trimming stripped 0 bases from V and 2 bases from J, with 18 bases between. In nucleotides, the CDR3 is TGTGCCAGCAGTTTATCGGGGGTTGCGGGACCGTTCACAGATACGCAGTATTTT. It translates to CASSLSGVAGPFTDTQYF.

The chain carries TRBV20-1 and TRBJ2-7, with D tentatively TRBD1 (6 bases). Trimming stripped 8 bases from V and 6 bases from J, with 14 bases between. Per germline, CDR1 DFQATT and CDR2 SNEGSKA (reference sequence). This CDR3 contains 11 residues. DNA for the CDR3: TGCAGTCACAGGGAAGGGGCCGAGCAGTACTTC. Encoded protein: CSHREGAEQYF.

The chain is built from TRBV6-6 and TRBJ1-2, with D possibly being TRBD1 (6 bases). The CDR3 sequence is 15 residues long. The V end lost 5 bases, the J end lost 2 bases, and 15 bases lay between the germline ends. Germline loops: CDR1 MNHNY, CDR2 SVGAGI (reference sequence). In DNA, the CDR3 is TGTGCCAGCAGTGACCCCACGACAGGCAACTATGGCTACACCTTC. It specifies CASSDPTTGNYGYTF.

V and J are TRBV9 and TRBJ2-2; tentative D call: TRBD2 (5 bases). The CDR3 runs 15 residues. The germline V and J ends were trimmed by 3 bases and 2 bases, with 11 bases remaining between them. The germline gives CDR1 SGDLS, CDR2 YYNGEE. The CDR3 nucleotides read TGTGCCAGCAGCGCGCCGGACTTAAACACCGGGGAGCTGTTTTTT. Its protein product is CASSAPDLNTGELFF. The full variable domain, completed using reference TRBV9 and TRBJ2-2, is DSGVTQTPKHLITATGQRVTLRCSPRSGDLSVYWYQQSLDQGLQFLIQYYNGEERAKGNILERFSAQQFPDLHSELNLSSLELGDSALYFCASSAPDLNTGELFFGEGSRLTVL.

This clone has a count of ten or more. The genes are TRBV5-1 and TRBJ2-1; 8 bases fit TRBD2. Germline V lookup: CDR1 SGHRS, CDR2 YFSETQ. There are 13 residues in the CDR3. Germline trimming cut 2 bases from V and 12 bases from J; bases unmatched to any gene: 7. The CDR3 DNA sequence: TGCGCCAGCAGCTTCGACTGGAGCGGGGGGCAGTTCTTC. Residues: CASSFDWSGGQFF.

This chain joins TRBV28 and TRBJ2-7, with TRBD2 as a possible D gene (5 bases). Germline loops: CDR1 MDHEN, CDR2 SYDVKM. Trimming shortened V by 6 bases and J by 2 bases, and 20 bases separated the two germline ends. The CDR3 contains 16 residues. CDR3 nucleotides: TGTGCCAGCAGGCCTTGGGGAGACGGTCGAACCTACGAGCAGTACTTC. It is translated as CASRPWGDGRTYEQYF.

This rearrangement joins TRBV6-5 to TRBJ2-7, with 8 bases aligning to TRBD1. Germline lookup yields CDR1 MNHEY and CDR2 SVGAGI. V lost 5 bases, J lost 6 bases, and 6 bases stayed unmatched. This CDR3 has 13 amino acids. CDR3 in amino acids: CASSPQTGVEQYF. CDR3 sequence (DNA): TGTGCCAGCAGTCCTCAGACAGGGGTCGAGCAGTACTTC.

The chain's CDR3 is CATSRDRGASNTGELFF. The DNA of the CDR3 is TGTGCCACCAGCAGAGATAGAGGAGCCTCGAACACCGGGGAGCTGTTTTTT. This rearrangement joins TRBV15 to TRBJ2-2; D is uncertain. Per the germline V gene, CDR1 is LNHNV and CDR2 is YYDKDF (reference sequence). The V gene lost 0 bases and the J gene lost 0 bases, with 11 bases spanning the gap. The CDR3 covers 17 residues.

This clone was seen only a few times. The chain joins TRBV19 to TRBJ2-5, with 10 positions matching TRBD2. V trimming: 5 bases; J trimming: 3 bases; junction bases outside the gene matches: 9. From germline, CDR1 is LNHDA and CDR2 SQIVND (reference sequence). The CDR3 length is 16 residues. The CDR3 sequence: CASSAGTSVSKETQYF. The CDR3 DNA sequence: TGTGCCAGTAGTGCCGGGACTAGCGTCTCGAAAGAGACCCAGTACTTC.

The table lists this clone with a few counts. The CDR3 DNA reads TGTGCCAGCAGCCCCGGGACTACTGATGAGCAGTTCTTC. Its protein product is CASSPGTTDEQFF. V gene TRBV7-3 combines with J gene TRBJ2-1; TRBD2 agrees at 7 bases. This CDR3 spans 13 amino acids. After removal of 5 bases from V and 8 bases from J, the junction contained 6 bases not matched to a gene. Looked up from germline, CDR1 is SGHTA and CDR2 is FQGTGA. The whole variable domain, filled in from reference TRBV7-3 and TRBJ2-1, reads GAGVSQTPSNKVTEKGKYVELRCDPISGHTALYWYRQSLGQGPEFLIYFQGTGAADDSGLPNDRFFAVRPEGSVSTLKIQRTERGDSAVYLCASSPGTTDEQFFGPGTRLTVL.

V is TRBV27 and J is TRBJ2-7, with 8 positions matching TRBD2. The junction had 17 bases not matched to a gene; V was cut back by 0 bases and J by 7 bases. This CDR3 contains 18 residues. CDR1 MNHEY and CDR2 SMNVEV come from the germline V gene (reference sequence). The CDR3 nucleotides read TGTGCCAGCAGTTTATCATCCTCCCTACGAGCGGGGGCAAGGGAGCAGTACTTC. This translates into CASSLSSSLRAGAREQYF.

This clone was found a few times. This chain connects TRBV20-1 to TRBJ1-2; no firm D call. Trimming removed 1 base from V and 4 bases from J, with 4 bases in between. Looked up from germline, CDR1 is DFQATT and CDR2 is SNEGSKA (reference sequence). The CDR3 is 11 amino acids. CDR3 sequence: CSARVSYGYTF. The CDR3 bases are TGCAGTGCTAGAGTCAGCTATGGCTACACCTTC.

The chain joins TRBV3-1 (or the pseudogene TRBV3-2) to TRBJ1-1; TRBD1 aligns across 7 bases. The germline V gene encodes CDR1 LGHDT and CDR2 YNNKEL (reference sequence). This CDR3 has 15 residues. The junction had 6 bases not matched to a gene; V was cut back by 0 bases and J by 5 bases. CDR3 nucleotides: TGTGCCAGCAGCCAAGATGAGGGGGCGAGTACTGAAGCTTTCTTT. This gives the protein CASSQDEGASTEAFF.

In its sample, this clone was seen once. The chain carries TRBV27 and TRBJ2-6; D unclear. The V end lost 5 bases, the J end lost 0 bases, and 5 bases lay between the germline ends. The CDR3 is 14 residues long. Germline CDR1 is MNHEY and CDR2 is SMNVEV (reference sequence). This chain's CDR3 is CASSLSSGANVLTF. The CDR3 DNA sequence: TGTGCCAGCAGTCTGAGCTCTGGGGCCAACGTCCTGACTTTC.